The 8 T cell receptor beta chains presented below share a single source sample, sequenced in a study of T cells in Graves' hyperthyroidism and ophthalmopathy. RNA transcripts served as the template for amplifying TCR beta CDR3 regions. The TCR CDR3 was amplified in a first-round RT-PCR using the HTBI primer set. TCRdb re-called the multiplex PCR reads through MiXCR, storing one row per CDR3 protein. The table has a few hundred thousand distinct CDR3 sequences, around 16% seen once. The sample consisted of blood. Receptors originate from a woman under 40 with Graves' hyperthyroidism.

This clonotype was picked up many times. This rearrangement joins TRBV7-9 to TRBJ2-7; 8 bases match TRBD1. CDR1 and CDR2 (germline): SEHNR, FQNEAQ (reference sequence). CDR3 length: 15 amino acids. The V gene end was trimmed by 5 bases and the J gene end by 3 bases; junction bases not matched to a gene: 9. CDR3 sequence (DNA): TGTGCCAGCAGCCCGCAGGCGGACAGGGACTACGAGCAGTACTTC. Protein product: CASSPQADRDYEQYF. Supplemented by reference TRBV7-9 and TRBJ2-7, the full variable domain reads DTGVSQNPRHKITKRGQNVTFRCDPISEHNRLYWYRQTLGQGPEFLTYFQNEAQLEKSRLLSDRFSAERPKGSFSTLEIQRTEQGDSAMYLCASSPQADRDYEQYFGPGTRLTVT.

In this sample, this clonotype turned up many times. The chain uses TRBV27 and TRBJ2-7, with TRBD2 as a possible D gene (6 bases). CDR3 size: 13 residues. Germline CDR1 and CDR2: MNHEY and SMNVEV (reference sequence). The ends were cut back, 6 bases at V and 0 bases at J, with 9 bases in the middle. The CDR3 nucleotides read TGTGCCAGCAGGGGGGGAAGCTCCTACGAGCAGTACTTC. Protein: CASRGGSSYEQYF.

The chain has TRBV7-9 and TRBJ2-7; D may match TRBD1 or TRBD2 (5 bases each). CDR1 is SEHNR, CDR2 FQNEAQ, per germline (reference sequence). This CDR3 comprises 14 residues. The germline V and J ends were trimmed by 4 bases and 2 bases, with 12 bases remaining between them. Here the CDR3 DNA reads TGTGCCAGCAGCTACCTTGGGGGTACCTACGAGCAGTACTTC. As protein: CASSYLGGTYEQYF.

The V call is TRBV9, the J call TRBJ2-7; 8 nucleotides align to TRBD1. The CDR3 sequence is 15 residues long. CDR1 and CDR2 from the germline V gene are SGDLS and YYNGEE. J lost 5 bases, V lost 0 bases, and 7 bases had no gene match. DNA of the CDR3: TGTGCCAGCAGCGTAGAAGGGACAGGAGCGGACGAGCAGTACTTC. Its translation: CASSVEGTGADEQYF.

This clonotype was seen at least ten times. This chain uses TRBV5-1 with TRBJ2-3; 10 bases agree with TRBD2. Germline V gives CDR1 SGHRS, CDR2 YFSETQ. Trimming cost V 0 bases and J 4 bases; bases outside gene matches: 5. This CDR3 has 16 residues. The CDR3 DNA sequence: TGCGCCAGCAGCTTGGCCCCTAGCGGGAGCGCAGATACGCAGTATTTT. Amino acids: CASSLAPSGSADTQYF.

This clonotype was detected ten times or more. The gene calls are TRBV30 and TRBJ2-7; 7 bases map to TRBD1. The CDR3 has 13 amino acids. The V segment lost 5 bases and the J segment 2 bases; nucleotides outside the gene matches: 6. The germline V gene has CDR1 GTSNPN and CDR2 SVGIG (reference sequence). CDR3 in DNA: TGTGCCTGGGGGACAGCCTCAACCTACGAGCAGTACTTC. Protein sequence: CAWGTASTYEQYF.

This clonotype showed up many times. V is TRBV24-1 and J is TRBJ2-1, with 8 bases matching TRBD1. The CDR3 is 15 residues long. Germline CDR1 is KGHDR and CDR2 is SFDVKD. J lost 3 bases, V lost 9 bases, and 9 bases had no gene match. The DNA for the CDR3 is TGTGCCACCCCCAGAGACAGGGGACGCTACAATGAGCAGTTCTTC. This gives the protein CATPRDRGRYNEQFF.

There are many counts of this clonotype. V gene TRBV5-1 combines with J gene TRBJ2-3, with D possibly being TRBD2 (5 bases). This CDR3 is 13 amino acids long. Germline CDR1 is SGHRS and CDR2 is YFSETQ. Between the trimmed V and J ends, which lost 5 bases and 4 bases, there was a span of 11 bases. This chain's CDR3 is CASSIAFADTQYF. As DNA, the CDR3 is TGCGCCAGCAGTATAGCGTTCGCAGATACGCAGTATTTT.